The sequence of this T cell receptor beta chain was determined in a study of cytomegalovirus exposure and HLA in healthy donors. Study conclusions and caveats: Some segments of the V type, notably TRBV6-2 and TRBV6-3, were excluded as indistinguishable.

With respect to this clone: Its antigen remains unidentified.

PCR used 60 Vbeta primers and 13 Jbeta primers. Measured with immunoSEQ multiplex PCR; TCRdb has only the in-frame clones, and not every one. The profile shows around 100,000 clones, roughly three quarters of them singletons. There are 14 residues in the CDR3. V lost 4 bases to trimming and J lost 0 bases, with 11 bases between them. Germline V lookup: CDR1 SGHDT, CDR2 YYEEEE. Sequenced input: PBMCs. This rearrangement joins TRBV5-6 to TRBJ2-7, with D possibly being TRBD2 (6 bases). This TCR came from a man aged 35 to 55 in good health and CMV-seropositive. CDR3 sequence reads: CASSTRDFSYEQYV. As DNA, the CDR3 is TGTGCCAGCAGCACCCGGGACTTCTCCTACGAGCAGTACGTC.